Shown below are 29 T cell receptor beta chains from a single sample sequenced in a study of cytotoxic CD8 clonotypes in ibrutinib-treated CLL. Only in-frame clones appear in the TCRdb table, and some are missing; sequencing was by immunoSEQ multiplex PCR. This sample has about 130,000 clones, with 75% to 90% found just once. The source material was PBMCs, sampled after 24 months of ibrutinib treatment. The receptors stem from a human donor with chronic lymphocytic leukemia.

This chain connects TRBV28 to TRBJ1-4, with a weak D call TRBD1 (5 bases). The CDR3 consists of 14 residues. The germline CDR1 and CDR2 sequences are MDHEN and SYDVKM. V lost 2 bases to trimming and J lost 8 bases, with 12 bases between them. CDR3 in amino acids: CASSLRPGGEKLFF. CDR3 nucleotides: TGTGCCAGCAGTTTAAGACCGGGGGGGGAAAAACTGTTTTTT.

This sequence joins TRBV5-4 and TRBJ2-5, with 9 bases lining up with TRBD2. Trimming took 0 bases from V and 5 from J; bases not matched to a gene: 5. CDR3 length equals 15 residues. Germline V lookup: CDR1 SGHNT, CDR2 YYREEE (reference sequence). CDR3 region: CASSLVAGGQETQYF. The DNA for the CDR3 is TGTGCCAGCAGCTTGGTTGCGGGAGGGCAGGAGACCCAGTACTTC. Combining the CDR3 with reference TRBV5-4 and TRBJ2-5 gives the whole variable domain ETGVTQSPTHLIKTRGQQVTLRCSSQSGHNTVSWYQQALGQGPQFIFQYYREEENGRGNFPPRFSGLQFPNYSSELNVNALELDDSALYLCASSLVAGGQETQYFGPGTRLLVL.

V gene TRBV27 combines with J gene TRBJ2-3; D is perhaps TRBD1 (6 bases). Trimming took 1 base from V and 0 from J, leaving 11 bases between them. Germline assignment: CDR1 MNHEY and CDR2 SMNVEV (reference sequence). This CDR3 region has 16 residues. CDR3 coding DNA: TGTGCCAGCAGTTTATTACTTGGACAGAGCACAGATACGCAGTATTTT. This gives the protein CASSLLLGQSTDTQYF.

This chain links TRBV6-5 with TRBJ2-5; tentative D call: TRBD1 (5 bases). This CDR3 comprises 13 residues. The ends were cut back, 2 bases at V and 7 bases at J, with 11 bases in the middle. The germline V gene has CDR1 MNHEY and CDR2 SVGAGI. Here the CDR3 reads CASSYQGWGTQYF. The DNA for the CDR3 is TGTGCCAGCAGTTACCAGGGTTGGGGGACCCAGTACTTC.

V usage is TRBV9 and J usage is TRBJ2-3; TRBD2 aligns across 10 bases. This CDR3 contains 17 residues. The junction had 15 bases not matched to a gene; V was cut back by 3 bases and J by 8 bases. From germline, CDR1 is SGDLS and CDR2 YYNGEE. The CDR3 DNA follows: TGTGCCAGCAGCGCAGGAGGGGGTGGTCTAGCGGGAGTTACGCAGTATTTT. This translates into CASSAGGGGLAGVTQYF.

V usage is TRBV7-9 and J usage is TRBJ2-7; TRBD1 matches at 9 bases. This CDR3 region has 15 residues. The germline V gene encodes CDR1 SEHNR and CDR2 FQNEAQ (reference sequence). V shed 2 bases and J 4 bases; nucleotides not matched to a gene: 6. CDR3 nucleotides: TGTGCCAGCAGCTTACCGACAGGGGGACTGTACGAGCAGTACTTC. Its translation is CASSLPTGGLYEQYF.

V gene TRBV7-6 combines with J gene TRBJ2-7, with TRBD1 as a possible D gene (6 bases). V shed 4 bases and J shed 5 bases, with 9 bases lying between them. CDR1 is SGHVS and CDR2 is FNYEAQ in the germline V gene. The CDR3 runs to 12 residues. CDR3 residues: CASSSTGNEQYF. The CDR3 coding sequence is TGTGCCAGCAGCTCGACAGGCAACGAGCAGTACTTC.

The rearrangement links TRBV7-9 to TRBJ2-2; the match to TRBD1 covers 8 bases. V gave up 5 bases and J gave up 6 bases; unmatched junction bases: 8. The germline V gene has CDR1 SEHNR and CDR2 FQNEAQ (reference sequence). This CDR3 spans 15 amino acids. CDR3 sequence (DNA): TGTGCCAGCAGCGGAACCTCAGGGGGCTCCGGGGAGCTGTTTTTT. Translated, it gives CASSGTSGGSGELFF.

The chain links TRBV12-2 to TRBJ2-7. TRBV12-2 constitutes a pseudogene. The CDR3 loop spans 16 amino acids. The CDR3 sequence is CASRFFRGLSSYEQYF. In nucleotides, the CDR3 is TGTGCAAGTCGCTTCTTTCGGGGGCTCTCCTCCTACGAGCAGTACTTC.

V and J are TRBV11-2 and TRBJ2-1; tentative D call: TRBD1 (5 bases). The CDR3 consists of 17 residues. Trimming removed 1 base at V and 0 bases at J, with 13 bases between. Germline V CDR1 and CDR2: SGHAT, FQNNGV. The CDR3 protein is CASSLGTTDDSYNEQFF. CDR3 coding DNA: TGTGCCAGCAGCTTAGGGACGACAGACGACTCCTACAATGAGCAGTTCTTC. The variable domain in full, with the rest retrieved from reference TRBV11-2 and TRBJ2-1, is EAGVAQSPRYKIIEKRQSVAFWCNPISGHATLYWYQQILGQGPKLLIQFQNNGVVDDSQLPKDRFSAERLKGVDSTLKIQPAKLEDSAVYLCASSLGTTDDSYNEQFFGPGTRLTVL.

The chain combines TRBV7-8 with TRBJ1-3; D might be TRBD1 (6 bases). The CDR3 consists of 17 residues. CDR1 is SGHVS, CDR2 FQNEAQ, per germline. Trimming removed 3 bases from V and 0 bases from J, with 15 bases in between. CDR3 coding DNA: TGTGCCAGCAGCTTCGGGGGCCAATCGAGCTCTGGAAACACCATATATTTT. Translating gives CASSFGGQSSSGNTIYF.

The rearrangement uses TRBV7-2 and TRBJ2-7, with D tentatively TRBD1 (5 bases). The CDR3 extends over 14 amino acids. Trimming left V 4 bases short and J 4 bases short, with 14 bases between. The germline V gene has CDR1 SGHTA and CDR2 FQGNSA. The CDR3 here is CASSSGNLLYEQYF. The CDR3 DNA is TGTGCCAGCAGCTCAGGGAATCTCCTTTACGAGCAGTACTTC.

The rearrangement links TRBV4-3 to TRBJ2-1; D might be TRBD2 (6 bases). The V end was cut by 0 bases, the J end by 4 bases, with 13 bases between. CDR3 size: 16 residues. CDR1 LGHNA and CDR2 YSLEER come from the germline V gene. This CDR3 is CASSQDSRGTYNEQFF. DNA of the CDR3: TGCGCCAGCAGCCAAGATAGTCGGGGGACTTACAATGAGCAGTTCTTC.

The V gene is TRBV7-9, the J gene TRBJ2-7; D may be TRBD1 (7 bases). V dropped 5 bases and J dropped 2 bases, with 16 bases sitting between them. Germline CDR1 and CDR2: SEHNR and FQNEAQ (reference sequence). This CDR3 comprises 15 residues. The CDR3 loop reads CASSPRGTEAYEQYF. In DNA, the CDR3 is TGTGCCAGCAGCCCCCGCGGGACAGAGGCCTACGAGCAGTACTTC.

V usage is TRBV7-2 and J usage is TRBJ2-4; D gene uncertain. This CDR3 comprises 17 residues. The germline V gene encodes CDR1 SGHTA and CDR2 FQGNSA. V gave up 0 bases and J gave up 0 bases, with 12 bases separating them. CDR3 in amino acids: CASSLAPGLLAKNIQYF. The CDR3 DNA reads TGTGCCAGCAGCTTAGCGCCTGGATTATTAGCCAAAAACATTCAGTACTTC. Variable domain in full (rest from reference TRBV7-2 and TRBJ2-4): GAGVSQSPSNKVTEKGKDVELRCDPISGHTALYWYRQSLGQGLEFLIYFQGNSAPDKSGLPSDRFSAERTGGSVSTLTIQRTQQEDSAVYLCASSLAPGLLAKNIQYFGAGTRLSVL.

CDR3 loop: CASSQFQPQHF. CDR3 DNA sequence: TGCGCCAGCAGCCAATTCCAGCCCCAGCATTTT. V usage is TRBV4-3 and J usage is TRBJ1-5; D ambiguous. This CDR3 is 11 amino acids long. Germline loops: CDR1 LGHNA, CDR2 YSLEER. Trimming removed 2 bases at V and 7 bases at J, with 3 bases between.

V is TRBV6-4 and J is TRBJ2-1; D uncertain. The germline gives CDR1 MRHNA, CDR2 SNTAGT. The CDR3 totals 14 residues. V lost 8 bases to trimming and J lost 0 bases, with 11 bases between them. In DNA, the CDR3 is TGTGCCAGCGCCCAGGACCCCTCCTACAATGAGCAGTTCTTC. Residues: CASAQDPSYNEQFF.

The V and J genes are TRBV19 and TRBJ1-1; 8 nucleotides match TRBD1. This CDR3 contains 11 residues. Per the germline V gene, CDR1 is LNHDA and CDR2 is SQIVND (reference sequence). V shed 9 bases and J 12 bases; nucleotides not matched to a gene: 9. DNA for the CDR3: TGTGCCAGCTCATTGGACAGGGAGACTTTCTTT. It codes for CASSLDRETFF.

The chain has TRBV6-1 and TRBJ2-7; 9 nucleotides align to TRBD1. The CDR3 covers 15 residues. Germline CDR1 is MNHNS and CDR2 is SASEGT. The V gene end was trimmed by 4 bases and the J gene end by 3 bases; junction bases not matched to a gene: 7. CDR3 nucleotides: TGTGCCAGCAGTGGACCGGGGGACAGGGTCTACGAGCAGTACTTC. Amino acid sequence: CASSGPGDRVYEQYF.

This rearrangement joins TRBV9 to TRBJ1-2; D perhaps matches TRBD1 (5 bases). From germline, CDR1 is SGDLS and CDR2 YYNGEE. V gave up 0 bases and J gave up 4 bases, with 10 bases separating them. The CDR3 has 14 amino acids. For the CDR3, the DNA is TGTGCCAGCAGCGTAGGGTCAGGGCCCTATGGCTACACCTTC. It translates to CASSVGSGPYGYTF.

In DNA form, the CDR3 reads TGTGCCAGCAGCTTGTTCGGGAGGGCCCAAACCTACAATGAGCAGTTCTTC. It codes for CASSLFGRAQTYNEQFF. The chain employs TRBV5-6 and TRBJ2-1; 8 bases are shared with TRBD2. The CDR3 loop spans 17 amino acids. V lost 1 base, J lost 2 bases, and 8 bases stayed unmatched. Germline-derived CDR1 and CDR2 are SGHDT and YYEEEE.

The J gene is TRBJ2-5, the V gene TRBV19; D gene ambiguous. The CDR3 is 12 amino acids. CDR1 LNHDA and CDR2 SQIVND come from the germline V gene (reference sequence). V lost 8 bases and J lost 1, with 8 bases in between. The CDR3 here is CASVAAQETQYF. Here the CDR3 DNA reads TGTGCCAGTGTTGCGGCCCAAGAGACCCAGTACTTC.

The chain recombines TRBV7-8 with TRBJ2-3; possibly TRBD1 for D (5 bases). The V end lost 6 bases, the J end lost 0 bases, and 16 bases lay between the germline ends. Germline V gene lookup returns CDR1 SGHVS and CDR2 FQNEAQ. The CDR3 runs 16 residues. The CDR3 loop reads CASRLFRVPSTDTQYF. DNA for the CDR3: TGTGCCAGCAGGTTATTCAGGGTCCCTAGCACAGATACGCAGTATTTT.

This chain uses TRBV5-8 with TRBJ2-2; 8 bases align to TRBD1. This CDR3 contains 14 residues. V trimming: 6 bases; J trimming: 6 bases; junction bases outside the gene matches: 7. Germline CDR1 is SGHTS and CDR2 is YDEGEE. The CDR3 DNA follows: TGTGCCAGCAAAAGACAGGGGTTGCCCGGGGAGCTGTTTTTT. This sequence encodes CASKRQGLPGELFF.

This clone has a handful of counts. The chain links TRBV28 to TRBJ1-4; no definite D call. This CDR3 spans 15 amino acids. With 6 bases removed from V and 6 bases from J, the gap between germline ends came to 17 bases. Germline values: CDR1 MDHEN, CDR2 SYDVKM. The CDR3 nucleotides are TGTGCCAGCAGCTCTCCTTCGGCGGGGTATGAAAAACTGTTTTTT. Amino acid sequence: CASSSPSAGYEKLFF.

The chain uses TRBV28 and TRBJ1-3; no reliable D call. The CDR3 is 13 residues long. The germline CDR1 and CDR2 sequences are MDHEN and SYDVKM. Trimming shortened V by 7 bases and J by 0 bases, and 7 bases separated the two germline ends. In DNA, the CDR3 is TGTGCCAGCACCCTGGGCTCTGGAAACACCATATATTTT. As protein: CASTLGSGNTIYF.

This chain links TRBV5-1 with TRBJ2-4; perhaps D is TRBD1 or TRBD2 (5 bases each). Looked up from germline, CDR1 is SGHRS and CDR2 is YFSETQ. V was cut by 3 bases and J by 8 bases, with 18 bases left in between. This CDR3 has 15 amino acids. CDR3 sequence: CASSSWGSAADIQYF. DNA of the CDR3: TGCGCCAGCAGCTCGTGGGGGAGCGCGGCGGACATTCAGTACTTC.

The chain recombines TRBV5-1 with TRBJ2-3; 8 positions agree with TRBD2. CDR1 is SGHRS and CDR2 is YFSETQ in the germline V gene. The CDR3 covers 15 residues. The ends lost 4 bases at V and 0 bases at J; junction bases unmatched: 4. This CDR3 reads CASSQGTRSTDTQYF. The CDR3 DNA reads TGCGCCAGCAGCCAGGGGACTAGGAGCACAGATACGCAGTATTTT.

The rearrangement links TRBV7-3 to TRBJ2-3, with TRBD2 identical over 9 bases. J gave up 2 bases and V 1 base, and 4 bases lay outside the gene matches. CDR1 SGHTA and CDR2 FQGTGA come from the germline V gene. The CDR3 runs to 16 residues. The CDR3 sequence is CASSLRAGGLTDTQYF. DNA of the CDR3: TGTGCCAGCAGCTTAAGAGCGGGGGGACTCACAGATACGCAGTATTTT. The variable domain in full, with the rest retrieved from reference TRBV7-3 and TRBJ2-3, is GAGVSQTPSNKVTEKGKYVELRCDPISGHTALYWYRQSLGQGPEFLIYFQGTGAADDSGLPNDRFFAVRPEGSVSTLKIQRTERGDSAVYLCASSLRAGGLTDTQYFGPGTRLTVL.